The 9 T cell receptor beta chains below were found in one sample sequenced in a study of cytomegalovirus exposure and HLA in healthy donors. Profiling relied on immunoSEQ multiplex PCR, and the TCRdb table lists in-frame clones only, not all of them. The sample contains approximately 120,000 clones, approximately 89% of which appear only once. Sequencing was carried out using PBMCs. Every receptor here comes from a woman aged 18-29 years in good health and CMV-seronegative.

This chain joins TRBV5-8 and TRBJ1-2; the D gene is possibly TRBD1 (5 bases). The CDR3 spans 14 residues. Looked up from germline, CDR1 is SGHTS and CDR2 is YDEGEE. V was shortened by 3 bases and J by 3 bases, with 12 bases between the two germline ends. The CDR3 region is CASSSGNWHYGYTF. DNA of the CDR3: TGTGCCAGCAGCTCAGGGAATTGGCACTATGGCTACACCTTC.

The chain recombines TRBV6-5 with TRBJ1-2; no definite D call. The length of the CDR3 is 15 residues. Germline lookup yields CDR1 MNHEY and CDR2 SVGAGI. The V end was cut by 2 bases, the J end by 2 bases, with 12 bases between. The CDR3 here is CASSYGGLSNYGYTF. The DNA of the CDR3 is TGTGCCAGCAGTTACGGCGGCCTTTCGAACTATGGCTACACCTTC.

The gene calls are TRBV19 and TRBJ1-2; D might be TRBD1 (5 bases). In germline, CDR1 is LNHDA, CDR2 SQIVND (reference sequence). V lost 7 bases, J lost 7 bases, and 16 bases lay in between. The CDR3 runs 13 residues. CDR3 DNA sequence: TGTGCCAGTACCTATCAGTCCGGGGGTGGCTACACCTTC. Encoded protein: CASTYQSGGGYTF.

V gene TRBV6-6 combines with J gene TRBJ1-2; D may be TRBD1 (6 bases). This CDR3 region has 15 residues. Trimming took 2 bases from V and 13 from J, leaving 23 bases between them. Germline V gives CDR1 MNHNY, CDR2 SVGAGI (reference sequence). The CDR3 is CASSYPGGRAPGGTF. The CDR3, as DNA: TGTGCCAGCAGTTACCCGGGGGGCAGGGCCCCGGGAGGCACCTTC.

The rearrangement uses TRBV28 and TRBJ2-3; the D gene is possibly TRBD1 (6 bases). V lost 8 bases to trimming and J lost 1 base, with 13 bases between them. The CDR3 spans 14 residues. Germline CDR1 and CDR2: MDHEN and SYDVKM. The CDR3 sequence is CASVSPGGTDTQYF. CDR3 DNA sequence: TGTGCCAGCGTTTCTCCAGGGGGCACAGATACGCAGTATTTT.

This chain links TRBV4-1 with TRBJ2-5; D is uncertain. The CDR3 consists of 14 residues. The germline gives CDR1 MGHRA, CDR2 YSYEKL. Trimming removed 1 base at V and 2 bases at J, with 8 bases between. In DNA form, the CDR3 reads TGCGCCAGCAGCCAAGTACAGCTGCAAGAGACCCAGTACTTC. This codes for CASSQVQLQETQYF.

The V gene is TRBV27, the J gene TRBJ2-1; no definite D call. V was pared by 5 bases and J by 7 bases, with 12 bases between. Germline loops: CDR1 MNHEY, CDR2 SMNVEV (reference sequence). This CDR3 has 13 amino acids. CDR3 sequence (DNA): TGTGCCAGCAGTCTGACGAGGTTGAATGAGCAGTTCTTC. Its translation is CASSLTRLNEQFF.

The chain has TRBV7-8 and TRBJ2-3; a weak D match, TRBD2 (6 bases). V was trimmed by 0 bases and J by 0 bases, leaving 13 bases between them. CDR1 SGHVS and CDR2 FQNEAQ come from the germline V gene. The CDR3 has 17 residues. The CDR3 loop is CASSLAGGWGSTDTQYF. Here the CDR3 DNA reads TGTGCCAGCAGCTTAGCTGGGGGGTGGGGGAGCACAGATACGCAGTATTTT.

J is TRBJ2-1 and V is TRBV4-3, with 13 bases aligning to TRBD2. The CDR3 totals 17 residues. V was clipped by 0 bases and J by 8 bases; unmatched bases: 7. Germline loops: CDR1 LGHNA, CDR2 YSLEER. The CDR3 DNA sequence: TGCGCCAGCAGCCAAGAAGAAATGGGACTAGCGGGATATGAGCAGTTCTTC. Translated, it gives CASSQEEMGLAGYEQFF.